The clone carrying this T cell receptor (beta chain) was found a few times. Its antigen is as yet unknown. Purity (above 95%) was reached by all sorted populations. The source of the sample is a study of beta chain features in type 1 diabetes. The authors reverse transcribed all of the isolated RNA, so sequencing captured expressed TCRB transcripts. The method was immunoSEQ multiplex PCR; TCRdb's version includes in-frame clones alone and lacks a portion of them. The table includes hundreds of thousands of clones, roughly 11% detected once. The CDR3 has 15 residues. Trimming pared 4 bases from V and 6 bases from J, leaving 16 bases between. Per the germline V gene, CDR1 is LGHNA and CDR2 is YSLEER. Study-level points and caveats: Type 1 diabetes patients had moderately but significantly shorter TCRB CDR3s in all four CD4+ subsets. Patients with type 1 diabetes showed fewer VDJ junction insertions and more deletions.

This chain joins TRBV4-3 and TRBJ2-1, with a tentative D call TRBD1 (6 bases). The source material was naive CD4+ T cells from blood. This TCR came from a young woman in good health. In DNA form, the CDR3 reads TGCGCCAGCAGCCGACACAGGGTTCAGGTCAATGAGCAGTTCTTC. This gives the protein CASSRHRVQVNEQFF.